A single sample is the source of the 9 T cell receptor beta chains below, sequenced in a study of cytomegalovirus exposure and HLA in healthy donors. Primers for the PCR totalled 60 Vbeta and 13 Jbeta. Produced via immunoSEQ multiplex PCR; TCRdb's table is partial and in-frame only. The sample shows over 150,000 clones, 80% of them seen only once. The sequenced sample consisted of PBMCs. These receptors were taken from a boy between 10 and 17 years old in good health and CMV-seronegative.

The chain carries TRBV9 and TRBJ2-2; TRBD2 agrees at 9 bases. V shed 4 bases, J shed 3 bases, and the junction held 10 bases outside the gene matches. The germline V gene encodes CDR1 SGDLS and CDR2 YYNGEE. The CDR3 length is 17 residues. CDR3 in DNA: TGTGCCAGCAGCCTCGGGATAGCGGGAGCGGACACCGGGGAGCTGTTTTTT. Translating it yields CASSLGIAGADTGELFF.

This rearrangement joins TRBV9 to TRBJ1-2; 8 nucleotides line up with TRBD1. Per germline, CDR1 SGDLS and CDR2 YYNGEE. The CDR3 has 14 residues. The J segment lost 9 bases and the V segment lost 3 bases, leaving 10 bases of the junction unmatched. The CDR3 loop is CASSEWTGSGRYTF. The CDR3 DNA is TGTGCCAGCAGCGAATGGACAGGGTCTGGGCGCTACACCTTC.

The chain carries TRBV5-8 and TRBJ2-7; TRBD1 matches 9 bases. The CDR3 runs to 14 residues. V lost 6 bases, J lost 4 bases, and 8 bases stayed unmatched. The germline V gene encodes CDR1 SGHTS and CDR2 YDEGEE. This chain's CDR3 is CASTLGTGSYEQYF. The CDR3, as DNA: TGTGCCAGCACCCTCGGGACAGGGTCGTACGAGCAGTACTTC.

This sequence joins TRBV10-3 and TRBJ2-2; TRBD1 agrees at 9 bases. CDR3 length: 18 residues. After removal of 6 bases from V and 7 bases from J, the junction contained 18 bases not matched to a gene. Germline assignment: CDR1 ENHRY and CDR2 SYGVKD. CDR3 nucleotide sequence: TGTGCCATCAGCGATCCGGGACAGGGATATGTTAGGCACGGGGAGCTGTTTTTT. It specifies CAISDPGQGYVRHGELFF.

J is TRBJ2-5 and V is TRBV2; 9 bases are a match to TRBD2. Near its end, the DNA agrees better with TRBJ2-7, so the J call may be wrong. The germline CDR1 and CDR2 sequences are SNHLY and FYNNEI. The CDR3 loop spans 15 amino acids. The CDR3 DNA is TGTGCCAGCAGTGGTAGCGGGAGAAACTCCTACGAGCAGTACTTC. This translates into CASSGSGRNSYEQYF.

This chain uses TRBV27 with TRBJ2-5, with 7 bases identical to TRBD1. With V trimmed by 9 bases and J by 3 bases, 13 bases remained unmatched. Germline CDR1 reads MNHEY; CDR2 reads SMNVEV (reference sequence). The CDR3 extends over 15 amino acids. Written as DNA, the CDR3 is TGTGCCAGTTTTAGAGGGGGCCGGACTGAAGAGACCCAGTACTTC. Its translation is CASFRGGRTEETQYF.

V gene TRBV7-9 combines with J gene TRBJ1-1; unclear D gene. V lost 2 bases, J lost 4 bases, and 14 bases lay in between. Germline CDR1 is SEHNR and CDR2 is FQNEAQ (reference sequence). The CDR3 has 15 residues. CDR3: CASSLTDVRGTEAFF. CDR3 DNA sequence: TGTGCCAGCAGCTTAACGGACGTCCGGGGCACTGAAGCTTTCTTT.

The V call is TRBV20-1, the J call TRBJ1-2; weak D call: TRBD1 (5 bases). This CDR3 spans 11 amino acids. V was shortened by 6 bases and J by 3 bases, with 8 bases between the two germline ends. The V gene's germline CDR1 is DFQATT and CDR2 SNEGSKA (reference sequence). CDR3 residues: CSARDYYGYTF. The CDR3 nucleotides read TGCAGTGCACGGGACTACTATGGCTACACCTTC.

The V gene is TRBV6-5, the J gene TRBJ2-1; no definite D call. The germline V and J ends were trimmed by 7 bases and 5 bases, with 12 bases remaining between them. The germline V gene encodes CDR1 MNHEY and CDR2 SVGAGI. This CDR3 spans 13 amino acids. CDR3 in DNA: TGTGCCAGCAACTCACCAGGCAACAATGAGCAGTTCTTC. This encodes CASNSPGNNEQFF.